This T cell receptor beta chain derives from a study of metastatic and nonmetastatic thyroid tumors. General study findings and limits: For both blood and tumor, malignant thyroid tumors reportedly showed significantly higher TCR beta diversity than benign nodules did.

Every patient underwent thyroid surgery untreated. Unmatched junction bases numbered 1, after V lost 7 bases and J lost 6 bases. CDR3 length: 12 residues. This clone was counted between two and nine times. What it recognizes is unknown. Distinct nucleotide sequences in the sample also encode this CDR3. MiXCR reprocessed the PCR reads for TCRdb. The sample gives 25,000 to 35,000 clones, 4% to 5% of which show up once; 21% is in the top ten. This sequence was found in a female donor with papillary thyroid cancer or a benign thyroid nodule (not recorded which). Some clones in this sample may be carry-over from other donors' samples. The sequencing sample was made of blood. The rearrangement uses TRBV12-3 or TRBV12-4 and TRBJ2-3; 10 bases line up with TRBD2. This CDR3 reads CASKREGDTQYF. The CDR3 coding sequence is TGTGCCAGCAAGCGGGAGGGCGATACGCAGTATTTT.